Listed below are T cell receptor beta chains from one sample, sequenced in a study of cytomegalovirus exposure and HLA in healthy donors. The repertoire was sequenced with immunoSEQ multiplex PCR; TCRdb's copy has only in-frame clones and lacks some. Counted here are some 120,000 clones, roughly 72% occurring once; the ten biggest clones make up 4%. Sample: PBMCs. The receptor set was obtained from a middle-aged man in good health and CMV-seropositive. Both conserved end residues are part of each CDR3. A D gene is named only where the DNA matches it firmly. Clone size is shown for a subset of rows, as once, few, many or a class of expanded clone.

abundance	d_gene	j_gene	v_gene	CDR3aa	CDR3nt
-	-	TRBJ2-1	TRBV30	CACAGLNDEQFF	TGTGCCTGTGCAGGCCTGAACGATGAGCAGTTCTTC
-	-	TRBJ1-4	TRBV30	CAWSVPGVGEKLFF	TGTGCCTGGAGTGTACCTGGAGTTGGTGAAAAACTGTTTTTT
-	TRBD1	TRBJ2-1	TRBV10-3	CAISGWTGGNEQFF	TGTGCCATCAGTGGGTGGACAGGGGGCAATGAGCAGTTCTTC
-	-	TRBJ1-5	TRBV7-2	CASSPFWEGNQPQHF	TGTGCCAGCAGCCCATTTTGGGAGGGCAATCAGCCCCAGCATTTT
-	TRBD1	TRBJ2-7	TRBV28	CASSLTTGGTSYEQYF	TGTGCCAGCAGTTTGACTACAGGGGGCACCTCCTACGAGCAGTACTTC
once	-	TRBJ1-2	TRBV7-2	CASSFGGNNYGYTF	TGTGCCAGCAGCTTTGGAGGGAATAACTATGGCTACACCTTC
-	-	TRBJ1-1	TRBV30	CAWSARRTEAFF	TGTGCCTGGAGTGCAAGGCGGACTGAAGCTTTCTTT
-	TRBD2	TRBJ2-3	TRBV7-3	CASSCESGRRTDTQYF	TGTGCCAGCAGCTGCGAAAGCGGGAGAAGGACAGATACGCAGTATTTT
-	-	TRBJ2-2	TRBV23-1	CASNFLQGRNGELFF	TGCGCCAGCAACTTCTTACAGGGGAGGAACGGGGAGCTGTTTTTT
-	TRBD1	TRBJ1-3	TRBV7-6	CASRPGTGEGGNTIYF	TGTGCCAGCAGACCAGGGACAGGGGAAGGGGGAAACACCATATATTTT
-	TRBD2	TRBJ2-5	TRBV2	CASPGLARETQYF	TGTGCCAGCCCGGGACTAGCGAGGGAGACCCAGTACTTC
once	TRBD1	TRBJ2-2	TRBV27	CASTTGGAVNTGELFF	TGTGCCAGCACCACAGGGGGCGCAGTAAACACCGGGGAGCTGTTTTTT
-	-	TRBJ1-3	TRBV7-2	CASSLAGGNSGNTIYF	TGTGCCAGCAGCTTAGCGGGAGGGAATTCTGGAAACACCATATATTTT
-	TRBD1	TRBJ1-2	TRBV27	CASTDGTARSSYTF	TGTGCCAGCACAGACGGGACAGCCCGGTCTAGCTACACCTTC
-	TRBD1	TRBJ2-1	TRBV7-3	CASSWGTGGLNEQFF	TGTGCCAGCAGCTGGGGGACAGGGGGTTTAAATGAGCAGTTCTTC
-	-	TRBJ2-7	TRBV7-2	CASSSGGQRSYEQYF	TGTGCCAGCAGCTCAGGAGGACAGCGGAGCTACGAGCAGTACTTC
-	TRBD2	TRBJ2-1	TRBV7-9	CASSSEREGPYNEQFF	TGTGCCAGCAGCTCAGAGCGGGAGGGCCCCTACAATGAGCAGTTCTTC
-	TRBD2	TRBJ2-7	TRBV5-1	CASSFREAHYEQYF	TGCGCCAGCAGCTTTCGGGAGGCTCACTACGAGCAGTACTTC
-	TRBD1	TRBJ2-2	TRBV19	CASSRTGTGNTGELFF	TGTGCCAGTAGTAGAACCGGGACAGGGAACACCGGGGAGCTGTTTTTT
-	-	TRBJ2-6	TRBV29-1	CSVEAANVLTF	TGCAGCGTTGAGGCCGCCAACGTCCTGACTTTC
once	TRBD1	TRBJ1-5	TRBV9	CASSATGVGQPQHF	TGTGCCAGCAGCGCAACAGGGGTAGGTCAGCCCCAGCATTTT
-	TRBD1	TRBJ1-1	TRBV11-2	CASSLSQGVNTEAFF	TGTGCCAGCAGCTTATCGCAGGGGGTGAACACTGAAGCTTTCTTT
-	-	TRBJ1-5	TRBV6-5	CASSWGQGSNQPQHF	TGTGCCAGCAGTTGGGGCCAGGGGAGCAATCAGCCCCAGCATTTT
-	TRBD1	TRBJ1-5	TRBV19	CASERQGGNQPQHF	TGTGCCAGTGAGAGACAGGGTGGCAATCAGCCCCAGCATTTT
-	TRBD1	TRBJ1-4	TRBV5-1	CASGTGSGDEKLFF	TGCGCCAGTGGGACAGGGAGCGGGGATGAAAAACTGTTTTTT
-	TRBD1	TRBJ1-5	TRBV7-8	CASSPTGATNQPQHF	TGTGCCAGCAGCCCGACAGGGGCCACGAATCAGCCCCAGCATTTT
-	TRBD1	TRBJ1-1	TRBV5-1	CASSRDRETAFF	TGCGCCAGCAGCCGAGACAGGGAAACAGCTTTCTTT
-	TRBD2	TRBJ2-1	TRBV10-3	CAITGTSGGEGEQFF	TGTGCCATCACGGGGACTAGCGGGGGGGAAGGGGAGCAGTTCTTC
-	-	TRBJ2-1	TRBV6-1	CATQVQGFSEQFF	TGTGCCACCCAGGTTCAGGGGTTTAGTGAGCAGTTCTTC
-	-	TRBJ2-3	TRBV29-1	CSGQEPITDTQYF	TGCAGCGGTCAGGAACCGATCACAGATACGCAGTATTTT
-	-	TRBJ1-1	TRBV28	CASVTSQVWTEAFF	TGTGCCAGCGTAACTAGTCAGGTGTGGACTGAAGCTTTCTTT
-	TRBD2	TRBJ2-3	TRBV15	CATSTFGLAGAEDTQYF	TGTGCCACCAGCACCTTTGGGCTAGCGGGAGCCGAAGATACGCAGTATTTT
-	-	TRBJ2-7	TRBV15	CATSRDPGPGDEQYF	TGTGCCACCAGCAGAGACCCTGGGCCGGGGGACGAGCAGTACTTC
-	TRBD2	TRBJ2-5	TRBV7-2	CASSPPSGRAWETQYF	TGTGCCAGCAGCCCCCCTAGCGGGAGGGCCTGGGAGACCCAGTACTTC
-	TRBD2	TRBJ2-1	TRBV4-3	CASKRGLAGNNEQFF	TGCGCCAGCAAGCGGGGACTAGCGGGTAACAATGAGCAGTTCTTC
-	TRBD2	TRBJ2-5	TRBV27	CASSLLGQGTRETQYF	TGTGCCAGCAGTTTATTGGGGCAGGGGACTAGGGAGACCCAGTACTTC
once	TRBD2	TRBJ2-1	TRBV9	CASSASGGDYNEQFF	TGTGCCAGCAGCGCCAGCGGGGGGGATTACAATGAGCAGTTCTTC